This TCR beta chain was sequenced during a study of cytomegalovirus exposure and HLA in healthy donors. Across the whole study: The 120 validation repertoires matched the 500 to 750 first-cohort repertoires in platform, a later analysis reported. The study's findings and limits: A few of the chains that were CMV-associated were confirmed in vitro to be specific for CMV antigens.

Comment on this clone: Its matching antigen is unknown.

The repertoire was sequenced with immunoSEQ multiplex PCR; TCRdb's copy has only in-frame clones and lacks some. The sample records around 55,000 clones, more than 80% being singletons. This TCR came from a young man in good health and CMV-seronegative. Sequencing used PBMCs.

In DNA form, the CDR3 reads TGTGCCAGCAGCCCAGGGCGAAACTACGAGCAGTACTTC. As protein: CASSPGRNYEQYF. This chain uses TRBV6-6 with TRBJ2-7, with a possible D match to TRBD1 (5 bases). In germline, CDR1 is MNHNY, CDR2 SVGAGI (reference sequence). This CDR3 has 13 residues. V lost 6 bases, J lost 3 bases, and 12 bases lay in between.